The next 13 T cell receptor beta chains were all read from a single sample in a study of T-cell reconstitution after alpha-beta-depleted transplantation in children. Unique molecular identifiers featured in how the TCRbeta library was prepared. TCRdb re-called the PCR reads with MiXCR, one entry per CDR3 protein. This table holds hundreds of thousands of distinct CDR3 sequences, approximately 12% found once. This specimen was PBMCs from the stem cell graft donor, taken from the stem cell graft. These receptors all stem from a human donor who donated a stem cell graft to a child with acute lymphoblastic leukemia.

This clonotype was counted ten times or more. The chain carries TRBV7-2 and TRBJ1-3; D is undetermined. V was clipped by 5 bases and J by 0 bases, with 11 bases between them. Germline CDR1 is SGHTA and CDR2 is FQGNSA. This CDR3 is 15 amino acids long. The chain's CDR3 is CASSQTWGSGNTIYF. CDR3 bases: TGTGCCAGCAGCCAAACCTGGGGCTCTGGAAACACCATATATTTT.

This clonotype was picked up many times. The chain joins TRBV12-3 or TRBV12-4 to TRBJ1-2, with D perhaps TRBD1 (5 bases). Trimming removed 3 bases from V and 8 bases from J, with 13 bases in between. The CDR3 runs 13 residues. The CDR3 region is CASSFLLGQGYTF. The CDR3 DNA reads as TGTGCCAGCAGTTTTTTGTTGGGGCAGGGCTACACCTTC.

This clonotype was observed many times. V is TRBV20-1 and J is TRBJ2-3; TRBD1 might be the D (5 bases). Trimming left V 6 bases short and J 5 bases short, with 15 bases between. From germline, CDR1 is DFQATT and CDR2 SNEGSKA (reference sequence). This CDR3 has 13 residues. In DNA, the CDR3 is TGCAGTGCCGAAGGGTCAAGGGGAGATACGCAGTATTTT. Translated: CSAEGSRGDTQYF.

As for this clonotype: A read error is possible here, since a much larger clone lies one base away. The chain employs TRBV6-4 and TRBJ1-2; 9 nucleotides line up with TRBD1. The CDR3 covers 19 residues. Germline CDR1 MRHNA, CDR2 SNTAGT. CDR3: CASSRLGDRVGAEVHGHTF. CDR3 sequence (DNA): TGTGCCAGCAGTCGACTAGGGGACAGGGTCGGTGCTGAGGTCCATGGCCACACCTTC.

This clonotype has ten or more counts. The V gene is TRBV7-2, the J gene TRBJ1-2; D unresolved. The CDR3 is 15 residues long. CDR1 and CDR2 from the germline V gene are SGHTA and FQGNSA. V was trimmed by 0 bases and J by 2 bases, leaving 10 bases between them. In DNA form, the CDR3 reads TGTGCCAGCAGCTTAGCCTTTGAGGGAAACTATGGCTACACCTTC. Protein sequence: CASSLAFEGNYGYTF.

This clonotype showed up many times. The chain joins TRBV10-3 to TRBJ2-1; the D gene is possibly TRBD2 (5 bases). The CDR3 consists of 14 residues. Looked up from germline, CDR1 is ENHRY and CDR2 is SYGVKD. Trimming cost V 6 bases and J 12 bases, with 21 bases left between them. The CDR3: CAIRDISSYSGQFF. CDR3 DNA sequence: TGTGCCATCAGAGACATATCGTCCTACAGCGGGCAGTTCTTC.

This clonotype was counted many times. V gene TRBV29-1 combines with J gene TRBJ2-7; D is unclear. The germline V gene encodes CDR1 SQVTM and CDR2 ANQGSEA. This CDR3 has 11 residues. The V end lost 5 bases, the J end lost 2 bases, and 7 bases lay between the germline ends. The CDR3 nucleotides read TGCAGCGTTACTCTAACCTACGAGCAGTACTTC. This encodes CSVTLTYEQYF.

The chain has TRBV20-1 and TRBJ2-1; 8 nucleotides agree with TRBD1. This CDR3 is 17 amino acids long. Unmatched junction bases numbered 9, after V lost 1 base and J lost 1 base. Germline lookup yields CDR1 DFQATT and CDR2 SNEGSKA (reference sequence). The CDR3: CSARGQGARSSYNEQFF. As DNA, the CDR3 is TGCAGTGCTAGAGGCCAGGGGGCGAGAAGTTCCTACAATGAGCAGTTCTTC.

V and J are TRBV4-2 and TRBJ1-1, with TRBD1 matching over 8 bases. Losses at the gene ends were 5 bases for V and 5 bases for J; bases not matched to a gene: 4. The germline V gene has CDR1 LGHNA and CDR2 YNFKEQ. The CDR3 extends over 13 amino acids. In nucleotides, the CDR3 is TGTGCCAGCAGCTTTGACAGGGGAACTGAAGCTTTCTTT. Its protein product is CASSFDRGTEAFF.

This clonotype appeared many times. J is TRBJ2-1 and V is TRBV6-5; 10 positions match TRBD2. Germline V gives CDR1 MNHEY, CDR2 SVGAGI. This CDR3 spans 15 amino acids. The V gene end was trimmed by 5 bases and the J gene end by 3 bases; junction bases not matched to a gene: 4. The CDR3 DNA sequence: TGTGCCAGCAGTCTTAGCGGGAGGAACTACAATGAGCAGTTCTTC. Translation gives CASSLSGRNYNEQFF.

This clonotype was found many times. The chain couples TRBV12-3 or TRBV12-4 to TRBJ2-1; 10 positions agree with TRBD1. The V segment lost 5 bases and the J segment 4 bases; nucleotides outside the gene matches: 5. The CDR3 consists of 15 residues. The CDR3: CASSPGTGAYNEQFF. CDR3 sequence (DNA): TGTGCCAGCAGTCCGGGGACAGGGGCATACAATGAGCAGTTCTTC.

At least ten counts were recorded for this clonotype. V usage is TRBV29-1 and J usage is TRBJ2-2, with D unresolved. Germline CDR1 and CDR2: SQVTM and ANQGSEA. This CDR3 spans 13 amino acids. With 4 bases removed from V and 3 bases from J, the gap between germline ends came to 9 bases. For the CDR3, the DNA is TGCAGCGTTGTCCACGGATACACCGGGGAGCTGTTTTTT. It yields the protein CSVVHGYTGELFF.

This clonotype was observed many times. This chain joins TRBV29-1 and TRBJ2-7; TRBD1 aligns across 7 bases. Looked up from germline, CDR1 is SQVTM and CDR2 is ANQGSEA. The CDR3 totals 13 residues. V shed 5 bases, J shed 2 bases, and the junction held 6 bases outside the gene matches. The CDR3 region has the DNA TGCAGCGTTCTACCGGGACAGACCTACGAGCAGTACTTC. As protein: CSVLPGQTYEQYF.